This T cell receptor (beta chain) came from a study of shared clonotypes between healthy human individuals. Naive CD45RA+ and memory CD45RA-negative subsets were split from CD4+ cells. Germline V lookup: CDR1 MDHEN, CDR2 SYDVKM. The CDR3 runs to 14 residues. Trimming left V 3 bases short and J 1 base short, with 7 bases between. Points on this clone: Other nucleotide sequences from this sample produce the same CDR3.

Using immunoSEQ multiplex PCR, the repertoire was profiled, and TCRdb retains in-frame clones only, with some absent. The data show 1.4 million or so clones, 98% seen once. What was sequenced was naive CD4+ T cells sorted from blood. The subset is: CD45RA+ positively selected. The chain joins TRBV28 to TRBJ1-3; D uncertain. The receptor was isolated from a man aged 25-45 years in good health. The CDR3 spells CASSFDVSGNTIYF. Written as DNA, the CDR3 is TGTGCCAGCAGTTTTGACGTTTCTGGAAACACCATATATTTT.